The T cell receptor (beta chain) under discussion was sequenced for a study of T cells in Graves' hyperthyroidism and ophthalmopathy. Using RNA transcripts as the source, TCR beta CDR3 regions were amplified. HTBI primers were employed in a first-round RT-PCR of the TCR CDR3. A single record per CDR3 protein comes from TCRdb applying MiXCR to the multiplex PCR reads. Here the sample spans under 700,000 distinct CDR3 sequences, about 45% being singletons. Germline V CDR1 and CDR2: SNHLY, FYNNEI. The CDR3 is 13 residues long. Trimming stripped 8 bases from V and 3 bases from J, with 14 bases between. The chain carries TRBV2 and TRBJ2-7; TRBD1 might be the D (6 bases). The clonotype comes from a woman under 30 with Graves' hyperthyroidism. Source material: peripheral blood or thyroid tissue (not recorded which). DNA of the CDR3: TGTGCCAGCCTCTCAGGGGCGGACTACGAGCAGTACTTC. This codes for CASLSGADYEQYF.